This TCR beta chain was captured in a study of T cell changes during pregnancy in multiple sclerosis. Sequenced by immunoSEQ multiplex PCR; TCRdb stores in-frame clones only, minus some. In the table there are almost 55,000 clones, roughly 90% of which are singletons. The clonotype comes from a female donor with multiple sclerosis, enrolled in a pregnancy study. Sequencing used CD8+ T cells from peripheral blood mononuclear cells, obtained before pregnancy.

CDR3 region: CASRAPGGPLNEQFF. The CDR3 nucleotides read TGTGCCAGCAGAGCCCCGGGGGGGCCTCTCAATGAGCAGTTCTTC. This chain uses TRBV13 with TRBJ2-1; 8 nucleotides align to TRBD2. The germline V gene encodes CDR1 PRHDT and CDR2 FYEKMQ (reference sequence). Germline trimming cut 6 bases from V and 6 bases from J; bases unmatched to any gene: 10. The CDR3 is 15 amino acids.